Shown below are 3 T cell receptor beta chains from a single sample sequenced in a study of blood T cell repertoires in COVID-19. The protocol was immunoSEQ multiplex PCR, while the TCRdb copy is restricted to in-frame clones and leaves out a portion. Among roughly 110,000 clones listed, around 88% were seen once. Source material: peripheral blood. Receptors were obtained from a man between 45 and 60 years old with active or convalescent COVID-19.

The chain recombines TRBV4-3 with TRBJ2-3, with D uncertain. This CDR3 comprises 16 residues. V was cut by 0 bases and J by 6 bases, with 16 bases left in between. Germline CDR1 reads LGHNA; CDR2 reads YSLEER. CDR3 residues: CASSQDARALGDTQYF. As DNA, the CDR3 is TGCGCCAGCAGCCAAGATGCGCGCGCCCTCGGTGATACGCAGTATTTT.

This clone has more than one count but fewer than ten. V is TRBV28 and J is TRBJ1-1; D is perhaps TRBD1 (6 bases). In germline, CDR1 is MDHEN, CDR2 SYDVKM. CDR3 length: 14 amino acids. CDR3 sequence reads: CAGGTRTPNTEAFF. Here the CDR3 DNA reads TGTGCAGGGGGAACCAGGACCCCGAACACTGAAGCTTTCTTT.

This rearrangement joins TRBV18 to TRBJ2-7, with 9 bases aligning to TRBD1. After removal of 3 bases from V and 5 bases from J, the junction contained 8 bases not matched to a gene. Germline assignment: CDR1 KGHSH and CDR2 LQKENI. This CDR3 region has 15 residues. CDR3 loop: CASSPATGGSNEQYF. CDR3 bases: TGTGCCAGCTCACCCGCGACAGGGGGAAGTAACGAGCAGTACTTC. The full variable domain, completed using reference TRBV18 and TRBJ2-7, is NAGVMQNPRHLVRRRGQEARLRCSPMKGHSHVYWYRQLPEEGLKFMVYLQKENIIDESGMPKERFSAEFPKEGPSILRIQQVVRGDSAAYFCASSPATGGSNEQYFGPGTRLTVT.